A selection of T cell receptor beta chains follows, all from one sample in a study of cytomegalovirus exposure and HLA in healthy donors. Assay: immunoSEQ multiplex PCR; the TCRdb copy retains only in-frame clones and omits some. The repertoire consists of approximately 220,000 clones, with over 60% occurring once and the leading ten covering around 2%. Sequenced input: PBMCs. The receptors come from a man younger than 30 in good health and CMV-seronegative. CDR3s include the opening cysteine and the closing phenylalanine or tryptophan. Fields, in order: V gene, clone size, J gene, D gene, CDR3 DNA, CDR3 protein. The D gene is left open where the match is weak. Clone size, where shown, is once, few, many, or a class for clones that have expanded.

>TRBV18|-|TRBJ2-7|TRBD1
TGTGCCAGCTCACCAGTAGGACAGGGTGTTTCCGAGCAGTACTTC
CASSPVGQGVSEQYF
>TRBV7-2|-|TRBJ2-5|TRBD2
TGTGCCAGCAGCTTAGCCTCTAGCGGGAGAAAAGAGACCCAGTACTTC
CASSLASSGRKETQYF
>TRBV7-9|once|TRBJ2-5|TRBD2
TGTGCCAGCAGCTCCGGCGGGGGACAAGAGACCCAGTACTTC
CASSSGGGQETQYF
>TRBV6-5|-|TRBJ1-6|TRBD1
TGTGCCAGCAGACCCCGACAGGGGAATAATTCACCCCTCCACTTT
CASRPRQGNNSPLHF
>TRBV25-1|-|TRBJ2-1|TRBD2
TGTGCCAGCAGTGACTGGGGACTAGCGGGGAACAATGAGCAGTTCTTC
CASSDWGLAGNNEQFF
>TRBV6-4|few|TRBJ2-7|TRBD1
TGTGCCAGCAGTGACTCATCCATGGACAGGGCCCTCCACGAGCAGTACTTC
CASSDSSMDRALHEQYF
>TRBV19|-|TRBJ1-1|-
TGTGCCAGTAGTGGGCGAATGGCTTTTGAAGCTTTCTTT
CASSGRMAFEAFF
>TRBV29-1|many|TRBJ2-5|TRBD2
TGCAGCGGCATCGGACTAGCAGAGACCCAGTACTTC
CSGIGLAETQYF
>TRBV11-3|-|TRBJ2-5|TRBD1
TGTGCCAGCAGTTCCGTCGGACAGGGCGGGACCCAGTACTTC
CASSSVGQGGTQYF
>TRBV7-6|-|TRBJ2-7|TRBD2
TGTGCCAGCAGCTTAGGGGGCGGGGAGGGCGAGCAGTACTTC
CASSLGGGEGEQYF